This T cell receptor (beta chain) was recovered during a study of cytomegalovirus exposure and HLA in healthy donors. Findings of the study overall: V- and J-gene trimming in TCR beta was tied to a missense DCLRE1C variant by an analysis performed later.

In the PCR, 60 Vbeta and 13 Jbeta primers were used. Here immunoSEQ multiplex PCR was the method, and the copy in TCRdb shows in-frame clones only, minus some. The sample has about 60,000 clones, roughly 80% seen once. Germline loops: CDR1 SNHLY, CDR2 FYNNEI. This CDR3 region has 14 residues. After removal of 4 bases from V and 8 bases from J, the junction contained 6 bases not matched to a gene. On this clone: Its matching antigen is unknown.

Specimen: PBMCs. This clonotype was sampled from a woman in her thirties in good health and CMV-seronegative. The rearrangement uses TRBV2 and TRBJ2-1; 9 bases align to TRBD1. The CDR3: CASSVTGGMDEQFF. In DNA form, the CDR3 reads TGTGCCAGCAGTGTCACAGGGGGCATGGATGAGCAGTTCTTC.